These 32 T cell receptor beta chains were all obtained from the same sample, sequenced in a study of blood T cells in healthy people across ages. The authors ran a second PCR of about 6 to 11 cycles using a sample-barcoded 5' primer and a J-beta primer mix. TCRdb fed the 5' RACE reads into MiXCR, producing one record per CDR3 protein. Of approximately 1,700,000 distinct CDR3 sequences listed, about two fifths are singletons. Sample: blood. These receptors were collected from a human donor in good health.

This clonotype has more than one count but fewer than ten. The chain recombines TRBV7-2 with TRBJ2-5, with a possible D match to TRBD2 (5 bases). Germline V gene sequence: CDR1 SGHTA, CDR2 FQGNSA. This CDR3 comprises 13 residues. The germline V and J ends were trimmed by 5 bases and 5 bases, with 12 bases remaining between them. CDR3 nucleotides: TGTGCCAGCAGCCCCGGACTCTTCGAGACCCAGTACTTC. Translating gives CASSPGLFETQYF.

This sequence joins TRBV5-1 and TRBJ2-7; 10 bases line up with TRBD1. The CDR3 has 14 residues. V trimming: 7 bases; J trimming: 4 bases; junction bases outside the gene matches: 8. Germline CDR1 SGHRS, CDR2 YFSETQ. The CDR3 nucleotides read TGCGCCAGCCATCGGGGGACAGGGGAGTACGAGCAGTACTTC. Protein product: CASHRGTGEYEQYF.

The chain carries TRBV6-5 and TRBJ2-7; D might be TRBD2 (7 bases). Trimming cost V 5 bases and J 4 bases, with 15 bases left between them. The CDR3 contains 14 residues. Germline assignment: CDR1 MNHEY and CDR2 SVGAGI. This CDR3 reads CASSRGGSRYEQYF. The CDR3 nucleotides read TGTGCCAGCAGTCGCGGGGGCTCCAGATACGAGCAGTACTTC.

This clonotype was found a few times. For the CDR3, the DNA is TGTGCCAGCAGTAAAGACAGGGCGCGGACTGGGGCCAACGTCCTGACTTTC. Translation gives CASSKDRARTGANVLTF. The V and J genes are TRBV6-2 or TRBV6-3 and TRBJ2-6; 7 nucleotides agree with TRBD1. CDR1 and CDR2 (germline): MNHEY, SVGEGT. There are 17 residues in the CDR3. The V and J ends lost 5 bases and 2 bases, in that order; junction bases with no gene match: 9.

In its sample, this clonotype was seen many times. The V gene is TRBV29-1, the J gene TRBJ2-1, with a tentative D call TRBD2 (6 bases). The CDR3 runs 13 residues. Looked up from germline, CDR1 is SQVTM and CDR2 is ANQGSEA. V dropped 5 bases and J dropped 8 bases, with 16 bases sitting between them. Written as DNA, the CDR3 is TGCAGCGTTCGGAGGATCGGCGGGGATGAGCAGTTCTTC. Its translation: CSVRRIGGDEQFF.

This clonotype has just a few counts. This chain links TRBV5-1 with TRBJ2-5; TRBD2 matches at 7 bases. CDR3 length: 15 amino acids. With V trimmed by 3 bases and J by 2 bases, 7 bases remained unmatched. Germline V gene sequence: CDR1 SGHRS, CDR2 YFSETQ. CDR3 residues: CASSYSGTIQETQYF. CDR3 sequence (DNA): TGCGCCAGCAGCTACAGCGGGACTATACAAGAGACCCAGTACTTC.

The V gene is TRBV27, the J gene TRBJ1-2; a possible D gene is TRBD1 (6 bases). CDR1 and CDR2 (germline): MNHEY, SMNVEV (reference sequence). The V end lost 3 bases, the J end lost 3 bases, and 14 bases lay between the germline ends. CDR3 size: 15 residues. In nucleotides, the CDR3 is TGTGCCAGCAGTTTGACCGGGACACGATACTATGGCTACACCTTC. It specifies CASSLTGTRYYGYTF.

This chain links TRBV6-5 with TRBJ1-2, with D maybe TRBD1 (6 bases). V lost 0 bases, J lost 0 bases, and 17 bases lay in between. Germline V gene sequence: CDR1 MNHEY, CDR2 SVGAGI. The CDR3 runs to 18 residues. The CDR3 nucleotides read TGTGCCAGCAGTTACTCAGGGGGGCGCTACCCAACTAACTATGGCTACACCTTC. It encodes CASSYSGGRYPTNYGYTF.

This clonotype was counted a few times. The chain joins TRBV6-6 to TRBJ1-2; no reliable D call. V lost 5 bases and J 10 bases, leaving 8 bases between the germline ends. The CDR3 length is 10 residues. Per germline, CDR1 MNHNY and CDR2 SVGAGI (reference sequence). As DNA, the CDR3 is TGTGCCAGCAGTCACACTACCTACACCTTC. Its protein is CASSHTTYTF.

In its sample, this clonotype was seen a few times. The chain couples TRBV2 to TRBJ1-2; D unclear. The CDR3 extends over 15 amino acids. V lost 2 bases and J 6 bases, leaving 16 bases between the germline ends. Germline-derived CDR1 and CDR2 are SNHLY and FYNNEI. The CDR3 loop is CASSELWAGRDGYTF. The CDR3 region has the DNA TGTGCCAGCAGTGAATTGTGGGCCGGGAGAGATGGCTACACCTTC.

This clonotype occurred a few times. The chain is built from TRBV4-1 and TRBJ1-4, with D perhaps matching TRBD1 (5 bases). V lost 4 bases to trimming and J lost 6 bases, with 9 bases between them. The CDR3 consists of 13 residues. Germline CDR1 MGHRA, CDR2 YSYEKL. The chain's CDR3 is CASSPRVDEKLFF. The CDR3 bases are TGCGCCAGCAGCCCCAGGGTGGATGAAAAACTGTTTTTT.

The genes are TRBV15 and TRBJ2-7; D is ambiguous. Trimming cost V 0 bases and J 6 bases, with 15 bases left between them. CDR1 is LNHNV and CDR2 is YYDKDF in the germline V gene (reference sequence). This CDR3 comprises 15 residues. The CDR3 is CATSRDRGSFCEQYF. The DNA for the CDR3 is TGTGCCACCAGCAGAGATCGTGGCTCTTTCTGCGAGCAGTACTTC.

This clonotype was observed a single time. This chain uses TRBV3-1 with TRBJ2-5; possibly TRBD2 for D (5 bases). V gave up 0 bases and J gave up 5 bases, with 10 bases separating them. Germline loops: CDR1 LGHDT, CDR2 YNNKEL (reference sequence). The CDR3 sequence is 14 residues long. The CDR3 reads CASSQDVAMETQYF. The CDR3 region has the DNA TGTGCCAGCAGCCAAGACGTAGCGATGGAGACCCAGTACTTC.

This clonotype was picked up one time. The V and J genes are TRBV21-1 and TRBJ2-5; the table assigns TRBD1, which was not confirmed against the DNA. TRBV21-1 is shown as a pseudogene. The CDR3 totals 13 residues. The CDR3 reads CASSKGQGETQYF. CDR3 DNA: TGTGCCAGCAGCAAAGGACAGGGGGAGACCCAGTACTTC.

J is TRBJ1-2 and V is TRBV7-2; no firm D call. V was shortened by 8 bases and J by 5 bases, with 18 bases between the two germline ends. In germline, CDR1 is SGHTA, CDR2 FQGNSA. The CDR3 has 14 amino acids. CDR3 nucleotides: TGTGCCAGCGTGGCCGGACTGACCCTTTATGGCTACACCTTC. Its protein product is CASVAGLTLYGYTF.

This clonotype came up many times. This chain links TRBV4-3 with TRBJ2-4; TRBD2 aligns across 9 bases. The ends lost 1 base at V and 3 bases at J; junction bases unmatched: 1. Looked up from germline, CDR1 is LGHNA and CDR2 is YSLEER. The CDR3 extends over 15 amino acids. CDR3 nucleotide sequence: TGCGCCAGCAGCCAAGTGCGGGGGGGCAAAAACATTCAGTACTTC. Its translation: CASSQVRGGKNIQYF.

The chain employs TRBV25-1 and TRBJ2-5, with 10 positions matching TRBD2. Gene TRBJ2-7 matches the end of the DNA better, so the J call may be wrong. CDR1 MGHDK and CDR2 SYGVNS come from the germline V gene. This CDR3 is built from 14 residues. The CDR3 sequence is CASTQAGGPYEQYF. The CDR3 nucleotides are TGTGCCAGCACCCAAGCGGGGGGGCCTTACGAGCAGTACTTC.

The rearrangement links TRBV12-3 or TRBV12-4 to TRBJ2-3; 9 bases match TRBD1. The CDR3 is made up of 15 amino acids. Trimming removed 7 bases from V and 7 bases from J; junction bases left unmatched: 12. This chain's CDR3 is CASTLGQGVTNTQYF. The CDR3 nucleotides are TGTGCCAGCACCCTGGGACAGGGAGTAACAAATACGCAGTATTTT.

A word on this clonotype: Germline is not matched at one junction end, which may reflect a read error. The chain is built from TRBV4-3 and TRBJ2-5; D is perhaps TRBD1 or TRBD2 (5 bases each). The DNA end favors TRBJ2-7, so the J call may be wrong. The CDR3 spans 18 residues. Germline V gene lookup returns CDR1 LGHNA and CDR2 YSLEER. The DNA for the CDR3 is TGCACCAGCAGCCAAGATCATCCGGGACCCGGAGCCACGTACGAGCAGTACTTC. Residues: CTSSQDHPGPGATYEQYF.

This clonotype appeared a few times. This sequence joins TRBV20-1 and TRBJ2-4, with no clear D. Trimming stripped 3 bases from V and 0 bases from J, with 9 bases between. This CDR3 is 14 amino acids long. Germline V gene data show CDR1 as DFQATT and CDR2 as SNEGSKA (reference sequence). CDR3 nucleotides: TGCAGTGCTAGCGCGCCACCAGCCAAAAACATTCAGTACTTC. Protein: CSASAPPAKNIQYF.

This clonotype was observed once. V usage is TRBV4-2 and J usage is TRBJ2-5, with TRBD2 matching 7 bases. With 5 bases clipped from V and 5 bases from J, the junction kept 11 bases outside the gene matches. The CDR3 has 15 residues. Per germline, CDR1 LGHNA and CDR2 YNFKEQ. CDR3 sequence reads: CASSYNSGGYETQYF. The CDR3, as DNA: TGTGCCAGCAGCTATAACTCCGGGGGGTACGAGACCCAGTACTTC.

The J gene is TRBJ2-4, the V gene TRBV12-3 or TRBV12-4, with 9 nucleotides matching TRBD1. The DNA end is a closer match to TRBJ2-5, so the J assignment may be wrong. The CDR3 contains 16 residues. The CDR3: CASSFSTGQGEETQYF. Written as DNA, the CDR3 is TGTGCCAGCAGTTTCTCTACGGGACAGGGTGAAGAGACCCAGTACTTC.

This clonotype was seen only once. The chain carries TRBV4-2 and TRBJ2-3; maybe TRBD2 (5 bases). Germline V CDR1 and CDR2: LGHNA, YNFKEQ. This CDR3 is built from 16 residues. V was clipped by 2 bases and J by 7 bases, with 19 bases between them. CDR3 amino acids: CASSQQSVAGSYTQYF. The CDR3 DNA follows: TGTGCCAGCAGCCAACAATCAGTGGCGGGCTCCTATACGCAGTATTTT.

The V gene is TRBV6-5, the J gene TRBJ1-2; D may be TRBD1 (5 bases). CDR3 length: 16 amino acids. Germline-derived CDR1 and CDR2 are MNHEY and SVGAGI. Deletions cut 0 bases from V and 1 base from J, with 12 bases between. CDR3 sequence: CASSYSIDSLNYGYTF. The CDR3, as DNA: TGTGCCAGCAGTTACTCGATAGACAGTCTTAACTATGGCTACACCTTC.

This chain uses TRBV12-3 or TRBV12-4 with TRBJ1-2; the D is unclear. This CDR3 has 12 residues. The V and J ends lost 3 bases and 4 bases respectively, with 6 bases between them. CDR3: CASSFDVYGYTF. The DNA of the CDR3 is TGTGCCAGCAGTTTTGACGTCTATGGCTACACCTTC.

Of note for this clonotype: A much larger clone differs by one base, so this may be a read error. The chain joins TRBV7-4 to TRBJ1-1; D not certain. The CDR3 has 13 residues. Between the trimmed V and J ends, which lost 2 bases and 8 bases, there was a span of 12 bases. Germline assignment: CDR1 SGHVT and CDR2 SQSDAQ. CDR3 DNA: TGTGCCAGCAGCTTAAAGGGAGGCGGAGAAGCTTTCTTT. Protein sequence: CASSLKGGGEAFF.

This chain uses TRBV13 with TRBJ2-3; possibly TRBD2 for D (7 bases). V shed 6 bases and J shed 5 bases, with 18 bases lying between them. The CDR3 consists of 15 residues. Per germline, CDR1 PRHDT and CDR2 FYEKMQ (reference sequence). CDR3 amino acids: CASRVAPRGGDTQYF. For the CDR3, the DNA is TGTGCCAGCAGGGTCGCCCCAAGGGGGGGAGATACGCAGTATTTT.

This rearrangement joins TRBV2 to TRBJ2-3; TRBD1 matches at 7 bases. J was trimmed by 5 bases and V by 4 bases; bases with no gene match: 15. CDR3 length equals 17 residues. Germline CDR1 SNHLY, CDR2 FYNNEI. The CDR3 region is CASSGHQQGRRIDTQYF. CDR3 bases: TGTGCCAGCAGTGGACACCAACAGGGGCGACGCATAGATACGCAGTATTTT.

V is TRBV7-2 and J is TRBJ1-2; D perhaps matches TRBD1 (6 bases). The CDR3 has 15 amino acids. Germline V gives CDR1 SGHTA, CDR2 FQGNSA. V lost 0 bases and J 8 bases, leaving 16 bases between the germline ends. The CDR3 bases are TGTGCCAGCAGCTTAGCGGACCGGCAGGGGAGCGGCTACACCTTC. The encoded protein is CASSLADRQGSGYTF.

This clonotype was found a few times. The chain joins TRBV7-3 to TRBJ1-4, with D hard to call. The CDR3 covers 14 residues. Germline CDR1 reads SGHTA; CDR2 reads FQGTGA. Trimming cost V 5 bases and J 3 bases, with 10 bases left between them. Written as DNA, the CDR3 is TGTGCCAGCAGCCTGAATAAGGCTAATGAAAAACTGTTTTTT. Its protein is CASSLNKANEKLFF.

The rearrangement joins TRBV6-6 to TRBJ1-5; D gene ambiguous. Trimming left V 2 bases short and J 4 bases short, with 9 bases between. Germline V gene sequence: CDR1 MNHNY, CDR2 SVGAGI (reference sequence). This CDR3 is 14 amino acids long. The DNA of the CDR3 is TGTGCCAGCAGTTACGGCTTTCTAAATCAGCCCCAGCATTTT. It codes for CASSYGFLNQPQHF.

The rearrangement links TRBV15 to TRBJ2-2; D gene uncertain. This CDR3 comprises 14 residues. Trimming took off 5 bases at V and 0 bases at J, with 7 bases between the two ends. CDR1 and CDR2 from the germline V gene are LNHNV and YYDKDF (reference sequence). CDR3 region: CATSGRSNTGELFF. For the CDR3, the DNA is TGTGCCACCAGCGGAAGGTCGAACACCGGGGAGCTGTTTTTT.